This is a list of T cell receptor beta chains from one sample in a study of cytomegalovirus exposure and HLA in healthy donors. Here immunoSEQ multiplex PCR was the method, and the copy in TCRdb shows in-frame clones only, minus some. The top ten hold 2.8% of the sample, which has 150,000 or so clones, approximately 74% seen once. Source material: PBMCs. The source is a man younger than 30 in good health and CMV-seronegative. Both conserved end residues are part of each CDR3. The D gene is left open where the match is weak. Only part of the rows carry a size: once, few, many, or a class if the clone is expanded.

>TRBJ1-6|-|TRBV7-2|-
TGTGCCAGCAGCTCCGGGGGGGGTTCCTATAATTCACCCCTCCACTTT
CASSSGGGSYNSPLHF
>TRBJ2-6|-|TRBV7-6|-
TGTGCCAGCAGCTTAGCGTCTTCTGGGGCCAACGGCCTGACTTTC
CASSLASSGANGLTF
>TRBJ2-4|once|TRBV11-2|TRBD1
TGTGCCAGCAGCTTAGTGACAGGGTCAGGCCTTTTGGACATTCAGTACTTC
CASSLVTGSGLLDIQYF
>TRBJ1-3|once|TRBV18|-
TGTGCCAGCTCCCCTCCCGGGTCGGACACCATATATTTT
CASSPPGSDTIYF
>TRBJ1-2|-|TRBV7-2|-
TGTGCCAGCAGCGCCGTGGGGGGGGCGTCTGGCTACACCTTC
CASSAVGGASGYTF
>TRBJ1-4|few|TRBV7-9|TRBD1
TGTGCCAGCAGTGAAGGGACAGGAGAAATTGAAAAACTGTTTTTT
CASSEGTGEIEKLFF
>TRBJ2-3|-|TRBV6-4|-
TGTGCCAGCAGTGATTCGACTAATCGGGGTAGCACAGATACGCAGTATTTT
CASSDSTNRGSTDTQYF
>TRBJ1-5|-|TRBV28|-
TGTGCCAGCAGTTTCTCGGGAAATCAGCCCCAGCATTTT
CASSFSGNQPQHF
>TRBJ1-1|-|TRBV10-3|-
TGTGCCATCAGCCTCACGCGGACACCCAACGCTGAAGCTTTCTTT
CAISLTRTPNAEAFF
>TRBJ2-5|-|TRBV6-5|TRBD2
TGTGCCAGCAGACGTGCAAATCTAGCGGGAGAGACCCAGTACTTC
CASRRANLAGETQYF
>TRBJ1-4|-|TRBV30|-
TGTGCCTGGAGCCTGGGGGGTTCTAATGAAAAACTGTTTTTC
CAWSLGGSNEKLFF